This entry concerns a single T cell receptor (beta chain). CDR1 KGHSH and CDR2 LQKENI come from the germline V gene. The CDR3 is 14 residues long. The ends lost 3 bases at V and 4 bases at J; junction bases unmatched: 6. This sample was taken from a study of blood T cell repertoires in COVID-19. Clones were read by immunoSEQ multiplex PCR, and TCRdb kept only the in-frame ones, dropping some. The sample lists under 40,000 clones, approximately 93% occurring once. The sequencing sample was made of peripheral blood. The chain couples TRBV18 to TRBJ2-7; 7 nucleotides line up with TRBD1. The receptor was isolated from a male donor with active COVID-19. The CDR3 DNA reads TGTGCCAGCTCACCTCCGGGACAGACATACGAGCAGTACTTC. It encodes CASSPPGQTYEQYF.